This record looks at one T cell receptor beta chain sequence and its context. Terminally differentiated effector memory CD45RA+ cells were left out of the naive CD8 fraction, which was CD45RO-negative and positively selected for CCR7. All donors qualified as healthy HIV-negative adults and had experienced no recent acute infections or vaccinations. This sample is part of a study of shared clonotypes between healthy human individuals. Authors' processing steps: ImmunoSEQ supplied junction-only sequences lacking quality scores, so filtering was different. The protocol was immunoSEQ multiplex PCR, while the TCRdb copy is restricted to in-frame clones and leaves out a portion. The DNA was the basis for D and trimming; V, J and clone size are from that table. Among 2 million to 2.5 million clones listed, roughly 91% were seen once. The CDR3 has 18 amino acids. The V and J ends lost 4 bases and 1 base, in that order; junction bases with no gene match: 10. Germline loops: CDR1 SGHTA, CDR2 FQGNSA.

This clonotype originated in a man aged 18 to 30 in good health. Some clones in this sample may be carry-over from other donors' samples. The source material was naive CD8+ T cells from PBMCs. The chain has TRBV7-2 and TRBJ2-5; 12 bases match TRBD2. The DNA of the CDR3 is TGTGCCAGCAGCTCTGCCCCGGGACTAGCGGGCCTCCAAGAGACCCAGTACTTC. The encoded protein is CASSSAPGLAGLQETQYF.